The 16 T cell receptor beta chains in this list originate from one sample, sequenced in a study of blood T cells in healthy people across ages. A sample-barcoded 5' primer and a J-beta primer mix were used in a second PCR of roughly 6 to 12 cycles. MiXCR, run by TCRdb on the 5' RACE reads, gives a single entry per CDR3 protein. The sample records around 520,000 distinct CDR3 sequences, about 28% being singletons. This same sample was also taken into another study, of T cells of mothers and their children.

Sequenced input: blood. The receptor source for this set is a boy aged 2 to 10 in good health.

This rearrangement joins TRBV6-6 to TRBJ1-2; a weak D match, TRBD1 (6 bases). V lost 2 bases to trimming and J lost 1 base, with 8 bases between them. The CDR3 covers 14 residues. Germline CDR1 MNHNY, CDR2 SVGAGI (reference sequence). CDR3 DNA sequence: TGTGCCAGCAGTTACCCACAGGGTAACTATGGCTACACCTTC. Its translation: CASSYPQGNYGYTF.

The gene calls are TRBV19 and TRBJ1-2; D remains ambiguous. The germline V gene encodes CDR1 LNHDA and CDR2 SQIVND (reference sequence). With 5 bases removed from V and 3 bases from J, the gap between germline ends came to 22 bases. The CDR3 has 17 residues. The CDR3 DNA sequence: TGTGCCAGTAGTGGGTCCAGCCGACGGGCCTCGGACTATGGCTACACCTTC. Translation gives CASSGSSRRASDYGYTF.

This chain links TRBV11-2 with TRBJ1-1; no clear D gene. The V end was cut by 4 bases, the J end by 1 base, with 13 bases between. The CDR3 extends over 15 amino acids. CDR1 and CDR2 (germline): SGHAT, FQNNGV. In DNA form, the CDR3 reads TGTGCCAGCAGCTCCCGACAACGCCCGAACACTGAAGCTTTCTTT. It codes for CASSSRQRPNTEAFF.

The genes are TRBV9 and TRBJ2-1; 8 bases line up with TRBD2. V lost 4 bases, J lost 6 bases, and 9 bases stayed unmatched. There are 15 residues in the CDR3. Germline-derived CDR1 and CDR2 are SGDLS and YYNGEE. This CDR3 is CASSPSGGPRNEQFF. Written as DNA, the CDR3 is TGTGCCAGCAGCCCTTCGGGGGGGCCTCGCAATGAGCAGTTCTTC.

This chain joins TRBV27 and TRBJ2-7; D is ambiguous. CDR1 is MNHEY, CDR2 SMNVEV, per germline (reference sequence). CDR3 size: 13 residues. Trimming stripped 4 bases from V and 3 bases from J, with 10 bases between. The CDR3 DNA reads TGTGCCAGCAGTTCGCGTGTCGGCTACGAGCAGTACTTC. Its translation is CASSSRVGYEQYF.

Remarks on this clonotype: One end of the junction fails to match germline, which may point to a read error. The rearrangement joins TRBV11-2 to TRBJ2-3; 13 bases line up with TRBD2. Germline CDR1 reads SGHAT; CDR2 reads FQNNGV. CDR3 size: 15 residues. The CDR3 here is CASSLRTGKGLAGSF. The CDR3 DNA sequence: TGTGCCAGCAGCTTACGTACAGGAAAGGGACTAGCGGGGTCCTTT. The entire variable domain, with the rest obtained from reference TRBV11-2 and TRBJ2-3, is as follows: EAGVAQSPRYKIIEKRQSVAFWCNPISGHATLYWYQQILGQGPKLLIQFQNNGVVDDSQLPKDRFSAERLKGVDSTLKIQPAKLEDSAVYLCASSLRTGKGLAGSFGPGTRLTVL.

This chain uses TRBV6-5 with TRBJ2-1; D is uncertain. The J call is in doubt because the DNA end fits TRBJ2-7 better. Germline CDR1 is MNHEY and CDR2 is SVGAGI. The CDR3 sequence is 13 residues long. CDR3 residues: CASSLFGNHEQYF. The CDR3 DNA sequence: TGTGCCAGCAGTCTTTTTGGCAACCACGAGCAGTACTTC.

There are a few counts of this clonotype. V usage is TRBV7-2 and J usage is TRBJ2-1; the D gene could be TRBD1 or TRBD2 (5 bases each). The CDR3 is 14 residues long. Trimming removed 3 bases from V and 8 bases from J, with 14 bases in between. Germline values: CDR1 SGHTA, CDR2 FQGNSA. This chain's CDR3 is CASSFQFGGDEQFF. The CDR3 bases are TGTGCCAGCAGCTTCCAGTTTGGGGGAGATGAGCAGTTCTTC.

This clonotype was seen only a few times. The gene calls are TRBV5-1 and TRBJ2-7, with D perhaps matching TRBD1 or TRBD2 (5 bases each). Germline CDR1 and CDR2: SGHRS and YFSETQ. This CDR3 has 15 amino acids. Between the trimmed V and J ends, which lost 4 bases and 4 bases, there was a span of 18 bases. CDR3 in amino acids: CASSPEGVEGYEQYF. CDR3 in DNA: TGCGCCAGCAGCCCGGAAGGGGTAGAGGGTTACGAGCAGTACTTC.

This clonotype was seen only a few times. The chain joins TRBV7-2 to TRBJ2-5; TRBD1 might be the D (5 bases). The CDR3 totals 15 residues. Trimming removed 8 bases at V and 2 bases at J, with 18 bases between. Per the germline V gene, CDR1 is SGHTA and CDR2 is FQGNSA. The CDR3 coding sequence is TGTGCCAGCGCCCAGGGTGCGCGAGCGCAAGAGACCCAGTACTTC. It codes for CASAQGARAQETQYF.

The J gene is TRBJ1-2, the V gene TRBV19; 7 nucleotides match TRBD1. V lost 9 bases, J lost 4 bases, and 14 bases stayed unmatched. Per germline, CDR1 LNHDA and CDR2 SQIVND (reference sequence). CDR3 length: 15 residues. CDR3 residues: CASQKVGGGTYGYTF. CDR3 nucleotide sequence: TGTGCCAGCCAAAAAGTGGGAGGGGGCACCTATGGCTACACCTTC.

The CDR3 nucleotides are TGTGCCAGCAGCTTTAGCGGGGGGCCGATAACCTACGAGCAGTACTTC. Amino acid sequence: CASSFSGGPITYEQYF. This sequence joins TRBV7-9 and TRBJ2-7; TRBD2 matches at 10 bases. The CDR3 loop spans 16 amino acids. CDR1 SEHNR and CDR2 FQNEAQ come from the germline V gene (reference sequence). Trimming removed 3 bases from V and 2 bases from J; junction bases left unmatched: 7.

The CDR3 loop is CASSQVWTGTGNTIYF. The CDR3 coding sequence is TGCGCCAGCAGCCAAGTGTGGACAGGGACTGGAAACACCATATATTTT. The chain employs TRBV4-1 and TRBJ1-3; 8 positions match TRBD1. The CDR3 totals 16 residues. Trimming took 1 base from V and 2 from J; bases not matched to a gene: 4. Germline CDR1 and CDR2: MGHRA and YSYEKL.

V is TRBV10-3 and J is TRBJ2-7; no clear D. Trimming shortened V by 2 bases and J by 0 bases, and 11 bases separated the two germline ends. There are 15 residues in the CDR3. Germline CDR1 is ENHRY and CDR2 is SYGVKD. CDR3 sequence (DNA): TGTGCCATCAGTGAGAGGGCAGTGAACTCCTACGAGCAGTACTTC. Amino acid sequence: CAISERAVNSYEQYF.

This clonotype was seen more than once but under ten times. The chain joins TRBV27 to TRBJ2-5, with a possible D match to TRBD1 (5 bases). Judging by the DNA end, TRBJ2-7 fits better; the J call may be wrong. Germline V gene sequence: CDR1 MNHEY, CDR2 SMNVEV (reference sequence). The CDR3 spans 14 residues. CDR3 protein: CASSLSGVDYEQYF. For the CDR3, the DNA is TGTGCCAGCAGTTTATCAGGGGTTGACTACGAGCAGTACTTC.

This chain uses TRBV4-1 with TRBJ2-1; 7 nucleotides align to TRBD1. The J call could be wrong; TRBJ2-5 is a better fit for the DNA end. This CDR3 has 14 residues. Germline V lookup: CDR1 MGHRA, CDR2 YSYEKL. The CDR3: CASSQPGQSKTQYF. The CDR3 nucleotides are TGCGCCAGCAGCCAACCGGGACAGTCAAAGACCCAGTACTTC.